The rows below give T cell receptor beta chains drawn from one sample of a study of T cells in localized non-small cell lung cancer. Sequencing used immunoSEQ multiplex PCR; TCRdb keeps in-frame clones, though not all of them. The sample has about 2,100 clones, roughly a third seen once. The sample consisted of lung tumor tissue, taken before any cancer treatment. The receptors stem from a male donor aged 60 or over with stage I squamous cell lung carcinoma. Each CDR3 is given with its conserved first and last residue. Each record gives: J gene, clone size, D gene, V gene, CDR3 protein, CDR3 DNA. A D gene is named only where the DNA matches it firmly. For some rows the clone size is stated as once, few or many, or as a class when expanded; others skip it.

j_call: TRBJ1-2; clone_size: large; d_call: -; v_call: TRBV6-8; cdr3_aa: CAGSNTDGSDGYTF; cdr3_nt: TGTGCCGGATCGAACACGGACGGGTCGGACGGCTACACCTTC
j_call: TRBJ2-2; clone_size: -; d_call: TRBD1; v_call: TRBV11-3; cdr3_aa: CASSTGQAGTGELFF; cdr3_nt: TGTGCCAGCAGCACGGGACAGGCCGGCACCGGGGAGCTGTTTTTT
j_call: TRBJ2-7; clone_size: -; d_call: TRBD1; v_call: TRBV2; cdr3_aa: CASKSRDRVSEQYF; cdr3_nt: TGTGCCAGCAAATCCCGGGACAGGGTTTCCGAGCAGTACTTC
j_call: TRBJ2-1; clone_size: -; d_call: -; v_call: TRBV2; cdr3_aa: CASAGQMNYNEQFF; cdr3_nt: TGTGCCAGTGCGGGACAGATGAATTACAATGAGCAGTTCTTC
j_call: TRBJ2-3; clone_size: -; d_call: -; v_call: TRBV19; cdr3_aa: CASSPQGKGADTQYF; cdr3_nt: TGTGCCAGTAGTCCCCAGGGAAAGGGGGCAGATACGCAGTATTTT
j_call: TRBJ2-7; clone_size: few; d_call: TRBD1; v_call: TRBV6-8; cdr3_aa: CASSYSAGTGYEQYF; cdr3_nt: TGTGCCAGCAGTTACTCTGCCGGGACAGGTTACGAGCAGTACTTC
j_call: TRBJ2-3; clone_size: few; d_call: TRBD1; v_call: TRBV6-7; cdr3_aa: CASSRQGASDTQYF; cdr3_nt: TGTGCCAGCAGTCGACAGGGGGCATCGGATACGCAGTATTTT
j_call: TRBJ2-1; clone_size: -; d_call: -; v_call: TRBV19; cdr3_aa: CASSNPNTLGQFF; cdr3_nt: TGTGCCAGTAGTAACCCGAACACATTAGGGCAGTTCTTC
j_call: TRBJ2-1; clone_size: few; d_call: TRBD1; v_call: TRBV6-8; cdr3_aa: CATNPRQGNNEQFF; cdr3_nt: TGTGCGACCAACCCCCGACAGGGAAACAATGAGCAGTTCTTC
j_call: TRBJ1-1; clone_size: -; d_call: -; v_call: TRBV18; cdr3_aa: CASSTLGVEVEAFF; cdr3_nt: TGTGCCAGCTCAACGTTAGGGGTAGAGGTAGAGGCTTTCTTT
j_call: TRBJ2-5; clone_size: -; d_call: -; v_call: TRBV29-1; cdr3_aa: CSVEDDRGEETQYF; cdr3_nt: TGCAGCGTTGAAGATGACAGAGGAGAAGAGACCCAGTACTTC
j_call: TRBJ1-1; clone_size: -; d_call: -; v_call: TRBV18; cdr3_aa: CASSPPMAREAFF; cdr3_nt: TGTGCCAGCTCACCACCGATGGCCCGTGAAGCTTTCTTT
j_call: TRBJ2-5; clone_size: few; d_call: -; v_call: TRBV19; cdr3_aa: CASSIAGETQYF; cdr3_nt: TGTGCCAGTAGTATAGCGGGGGAGACCCAGTACTTC
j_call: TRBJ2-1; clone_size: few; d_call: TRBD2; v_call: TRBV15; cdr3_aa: CATSRDLGLAGHEQFF; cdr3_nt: TGTGCCACCAGCAGAGATCTAGGACTAGCAGGCCATGAGCAGTTCTTC
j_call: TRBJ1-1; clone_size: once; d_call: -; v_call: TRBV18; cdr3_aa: CASSSQGIEAFF; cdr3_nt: TGTGCCAGCTCATCCCAGGGGATTGAAGCTTTCTTT
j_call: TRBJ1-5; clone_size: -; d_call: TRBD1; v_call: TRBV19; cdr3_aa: CASSPTGQGAQPQHF; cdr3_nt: TGTGCCAGTAGTCCGACGGGACAGGGGGCTCAGCCCCAGCATTTT
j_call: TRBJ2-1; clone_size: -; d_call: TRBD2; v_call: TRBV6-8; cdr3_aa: CASSYSGPQRGDNEQFF; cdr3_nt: TGTGCCAGCAGTTACTCGGGCCCCCAGCGGGGCGACAATGAGCAGTTCTTC
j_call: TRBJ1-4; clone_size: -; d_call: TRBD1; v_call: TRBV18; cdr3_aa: CASSRGTANEKLFF; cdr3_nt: TGTGCCAGCTCTCGGGGGACAGCTAATGAAAAACTGTTTTTT
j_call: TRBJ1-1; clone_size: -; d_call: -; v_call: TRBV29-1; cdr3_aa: CSGVGSIAEAFF; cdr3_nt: TGCAGCGGGGTGGGGAGTATAGCTGAAGCTTTCTTT
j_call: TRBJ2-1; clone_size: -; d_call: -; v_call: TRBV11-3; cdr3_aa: CASSPQGGKNEQFF; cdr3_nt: TGTGCTAGCAGCCCCCAGGGGGGGAAGAATGAGCAGTTCTTC
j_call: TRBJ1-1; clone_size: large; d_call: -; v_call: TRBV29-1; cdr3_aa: CSVEDSGGAGTEAFF; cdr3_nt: TGCAGCGTTGAAGATTCGGGGGGAGCGGGCACTGAAGCTTTCTTT
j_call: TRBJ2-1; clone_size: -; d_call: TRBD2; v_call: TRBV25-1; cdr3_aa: CASRASGGVNEQFF; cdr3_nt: TGTGCCAGCAGGGCTAGCGGGGGGGTAAATGAGCAGTTCTTC
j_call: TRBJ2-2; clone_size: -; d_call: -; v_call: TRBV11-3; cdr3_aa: CASSLYLASGELFF; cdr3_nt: TGTGCCAGCAGCTTATACCTAGCGTCGGGGGAGCTGTTTTTT
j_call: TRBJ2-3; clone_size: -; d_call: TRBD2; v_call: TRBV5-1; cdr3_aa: CASSLATSDRTDTQYF; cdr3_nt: TGCGCCAGCAGCCTGGCTACTAGCGACCGCACAGATACGCAGTATTTT
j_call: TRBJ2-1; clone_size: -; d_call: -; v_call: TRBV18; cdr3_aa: CASSPRQDNEQFF; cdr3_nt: TGTGCCAGCTCACCTCGGCAGGACAATGAGCAGTTCTTC
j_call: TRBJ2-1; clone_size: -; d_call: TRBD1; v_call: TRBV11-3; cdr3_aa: CASSGRQGSYNEQFF; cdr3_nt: TGTGCCAGCAGCGGAAGACAGGGCTCCTACAATGAGCAGTTCTTC
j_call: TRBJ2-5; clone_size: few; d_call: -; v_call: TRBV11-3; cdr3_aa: CASSFINRGGSETQYF; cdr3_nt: TGTGCCAGCAGCTTTATCAACAGGGGGGGTAGTGAGACCCAGTACTTC
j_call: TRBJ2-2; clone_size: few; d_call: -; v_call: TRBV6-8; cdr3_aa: CASSYSSDLAFNTGELFF; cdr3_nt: TGTGCCAGCAGTTACTCTTCGGACTTAGCCTTTAACACCGGGGAGCTGTTTTTT
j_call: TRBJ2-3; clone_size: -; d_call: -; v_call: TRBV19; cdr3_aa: CASSIGGSTDTQYF; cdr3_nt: TGTGCCAGTAGTATAGGGGGCTCGACAGATACGCAGTATTTT
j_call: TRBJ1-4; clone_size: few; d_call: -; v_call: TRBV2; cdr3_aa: CASSEDRASEKLFF; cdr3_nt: TGTGCCAGCAGTGAAGACAGGGCCTCCGAAAAACTGTTTTTT
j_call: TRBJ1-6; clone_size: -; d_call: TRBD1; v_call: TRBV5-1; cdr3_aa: CASSKTGGEGSPLHF; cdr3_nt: TGCGCCAGCAGTAAAACAGGGGGAGAGGGTTCACCCCTCCACTTT
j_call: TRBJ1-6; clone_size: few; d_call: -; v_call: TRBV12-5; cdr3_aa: CASTRYSYNSPLHF; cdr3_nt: TGTGCCAGCACTAGATACTCCTATAATTCACCCCTCCACTTT
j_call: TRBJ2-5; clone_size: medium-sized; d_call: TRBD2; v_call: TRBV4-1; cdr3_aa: CASSKAGGWAEETQYF; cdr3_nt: TGCGCCAGCAGCAAAGCGGGAGGGTGGGCGGAAGAGACCCAGTACTTC
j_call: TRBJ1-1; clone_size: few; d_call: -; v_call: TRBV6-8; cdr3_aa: CASSSPGDLNTEAFF; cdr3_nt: TGTGCCAGCAGTTCCCCGGGGGACCTGAACACTGAAGCTTTCTTT
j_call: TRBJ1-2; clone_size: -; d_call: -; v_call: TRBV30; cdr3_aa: CAWGTIGYGYTF; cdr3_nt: TGTGCCTGGGGGACAATCGGCTATGGCTACACCTTC
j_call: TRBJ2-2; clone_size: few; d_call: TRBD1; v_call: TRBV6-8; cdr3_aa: CASSYPAGGRGELFF; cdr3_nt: TGTGCCAGCAGTTACCCGGCAGGGGGAAGAGGGGAGCTGTTTTTT
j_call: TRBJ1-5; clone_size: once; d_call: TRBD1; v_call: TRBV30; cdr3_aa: CAWSVPGGQPQHF; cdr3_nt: TGTGCCTGGAGTGTACCAGGGGGTCAGCCCCAGCATTTT
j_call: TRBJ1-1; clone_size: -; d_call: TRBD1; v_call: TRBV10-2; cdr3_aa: CASGQERDTEAFF; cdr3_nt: TGCGCCAGCGGACAGGAAAGAGACACTGAAGCTTTCTTT
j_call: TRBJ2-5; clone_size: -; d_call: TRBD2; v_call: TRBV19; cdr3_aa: CASNGGGAYQETQYF; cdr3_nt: TGTGCCAGTAACGGCGGGGGAGCGTACCAAGAGACCCAGTACTTC
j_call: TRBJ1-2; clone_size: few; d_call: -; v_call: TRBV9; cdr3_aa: CASRSIGFAYTF; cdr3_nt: TGTGCCAGCCGGTCCATTGGGTTTGCCTACACCTTC
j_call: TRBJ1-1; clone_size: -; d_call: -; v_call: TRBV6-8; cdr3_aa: CASRTLRGTNTEAFF; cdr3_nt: TGTGCCAGCAGGACGTTACGGGGCACGAACACTGAAGCTTTCTTT
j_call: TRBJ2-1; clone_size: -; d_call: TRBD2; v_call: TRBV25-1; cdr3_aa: CASSDTGLAGSSYNEQFF; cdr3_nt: TGTGCCAGCAGCGATACGGGACTAGCGGGGAGCTCCTACAATGAGCAGTTCTTC
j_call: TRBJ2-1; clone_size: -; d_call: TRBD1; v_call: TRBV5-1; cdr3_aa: CASSPKTGQSFYNEQFF; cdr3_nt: TGCGCCAGCAGCCCGAAAACGGGACAGTCATTTTACAATGAGCAGTTCTTC
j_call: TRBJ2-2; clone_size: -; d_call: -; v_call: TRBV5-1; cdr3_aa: CASSPTGLAGELFF; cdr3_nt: TGCGCCAGCAGCCCCACAGGGTTGGCCGGGGAGCTGTTTTTT
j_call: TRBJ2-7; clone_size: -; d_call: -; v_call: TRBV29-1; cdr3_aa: CSALIGQGGEQYF; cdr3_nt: TGCAGCGCCCTAATCGGGCAGGGGGGCGAGCAGTACTTC
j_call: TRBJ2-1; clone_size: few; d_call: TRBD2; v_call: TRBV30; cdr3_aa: CAWSDSGRSPNEQFF; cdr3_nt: TGTGCCTGGAGTGACAGCGGGAGGTCCCCCAATGAGCAGTTCTTC
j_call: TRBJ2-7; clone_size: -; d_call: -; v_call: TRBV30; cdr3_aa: CAWSVDLAYEQYF; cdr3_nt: TGTGCCTGGAGTGTAGACTTAGCCTACGAGCAGTACTTC